Described below is a single T cell receptor beta chain sequence and its context. Germline-derived CDR1 and CDR2 are KGHDR and SFDVKD. The CDR3 contains 15 residues. J was trimmed by 7 bases and V by 4 bases; bases with no gene match: 5. The data derive from a study of blood T cell repertoires in COVID-19. Overall study context: The United States, Italy and Spain supplied acute and convalescent COVID-19 samples. The cDNA or gDNA used as material had been derived from T cells, B-cell-depleted T cells, or PBMCs.

In the original analysis: Estimated nucleated cell counts came from reference gene primer amplification. TCRdb's copy holds only in-frame clones and misses some; the assay was immunoSEQ multiplex PCR. The V and J calls and clone size are taken from that table; D and trimming were inferred from the DNA. The sample yields 200,000 to 250,000 clones, about 82% seen once. Sequencing was done on a sample of peripheral blood. This rearrangement joins TRBV24-1 to TRBJ2-1; 11 nucleotides align to TRBD2. The receptor was isolated from a man aged 80 or over with acute or convalescent COVID-19. DNA of the CDR3: TGTGCCACCAGTGACCCTAGCGGGGGGAGGAATGAGCAGTTCTTC. Its translation is CATSDPSGGRNEQFF.